This T cell receptor beta chain is drawn from a study of blood T cell repertoires in COVID-19. Study summary: From the United States, Italy and Spain came samples of acute and convalescent COVID-19. PBMCs, B-cell-depleted T cells, or T cells provided the cDNA or gDNA that made up the material.

Per the original data handling: For nucleated cells, counts were estimated from reference gene primer amplification. Assay used: immunoSEQ multiplex PCR; TCRdb lists only in-frame clones, some missing. V and J calls plus clone size are reproduced from that table; the DNA served to infer D and trimming. The sample lists approximately 240,000 clones; less than 85% were seen once. The ends lost 4 bases at V and 1 base at J; junction bases unmatched: 13. The CDR3 is 18 amino acids. CDR1 is SGHNT and CDR2 is YYREEE in the germline V gene (reference sequence). Sequences were obtained from peripheral blood. The rearrangement links TRBV5-4 to TRBJ1-1; 10 bases are shared with TRBD1. This clonotype was obtained from a woman of 80 years or more with active or convalescent COVID-19. This CDR3 reads CASSPVPGQGRGNTEAFF. The CDR3 bases are TGTGCCAGCAGCCCGGTCCCGGGACAGGGGAGAGGGAACACTGAAGCTTTCTTT.